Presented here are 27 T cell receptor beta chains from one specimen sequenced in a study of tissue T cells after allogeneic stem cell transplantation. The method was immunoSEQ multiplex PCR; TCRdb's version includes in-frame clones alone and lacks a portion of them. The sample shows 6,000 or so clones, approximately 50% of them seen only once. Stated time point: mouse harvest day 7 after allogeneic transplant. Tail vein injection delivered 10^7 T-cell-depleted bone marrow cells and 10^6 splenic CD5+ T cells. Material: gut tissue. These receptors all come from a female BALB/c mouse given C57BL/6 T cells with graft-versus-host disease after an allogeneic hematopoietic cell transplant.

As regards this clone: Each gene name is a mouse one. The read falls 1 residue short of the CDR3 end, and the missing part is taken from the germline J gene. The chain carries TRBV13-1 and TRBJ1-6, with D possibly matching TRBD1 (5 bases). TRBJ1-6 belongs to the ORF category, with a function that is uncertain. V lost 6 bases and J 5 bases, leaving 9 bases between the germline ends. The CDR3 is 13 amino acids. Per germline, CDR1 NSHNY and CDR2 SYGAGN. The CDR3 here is CASNDRNNSPLYF. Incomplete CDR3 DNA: TGTGCCAGCAATGACAGAAATAATTCGCCCCTCTAC.

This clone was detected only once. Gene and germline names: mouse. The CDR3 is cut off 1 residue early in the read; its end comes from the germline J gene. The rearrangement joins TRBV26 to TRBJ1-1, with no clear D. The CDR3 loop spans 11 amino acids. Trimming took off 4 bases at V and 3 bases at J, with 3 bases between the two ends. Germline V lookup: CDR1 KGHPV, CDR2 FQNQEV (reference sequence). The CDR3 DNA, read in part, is TGTGCCAGCAGTCCCGACACAGAAGTCTTC. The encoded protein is CASSPDTEVF. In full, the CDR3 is CASSPDTEVFF.

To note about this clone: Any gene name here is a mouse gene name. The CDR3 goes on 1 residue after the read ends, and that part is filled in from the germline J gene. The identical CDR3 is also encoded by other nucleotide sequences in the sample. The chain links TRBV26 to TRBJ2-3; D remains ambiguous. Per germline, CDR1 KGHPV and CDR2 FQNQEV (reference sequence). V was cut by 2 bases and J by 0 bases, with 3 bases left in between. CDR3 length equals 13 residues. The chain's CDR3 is CASSLNSAETLYF. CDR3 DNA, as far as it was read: TGTGCCAGCAGTCTGAATAGTGCAGAAACGCTGTAT.

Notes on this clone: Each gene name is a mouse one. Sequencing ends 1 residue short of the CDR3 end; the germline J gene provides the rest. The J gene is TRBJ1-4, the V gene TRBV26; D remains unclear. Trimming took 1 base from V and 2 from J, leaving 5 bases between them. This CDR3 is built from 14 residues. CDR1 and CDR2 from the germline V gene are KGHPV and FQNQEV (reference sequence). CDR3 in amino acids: CASSLYQSNERLFF. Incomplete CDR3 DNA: TGTGCCAGCAGTCTGTATCAGTCCAACGAAAGATTATTT.

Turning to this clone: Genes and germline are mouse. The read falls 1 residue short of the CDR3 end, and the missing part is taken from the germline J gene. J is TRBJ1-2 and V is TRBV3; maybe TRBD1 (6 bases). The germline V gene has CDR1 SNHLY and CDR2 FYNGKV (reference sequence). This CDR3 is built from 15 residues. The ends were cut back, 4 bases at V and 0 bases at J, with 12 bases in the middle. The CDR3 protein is CASSSIGGANSDYTF. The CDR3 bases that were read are TGTGCCAGCAGCTCTATAGGGGGTGCAAACTCCGACTACACC.

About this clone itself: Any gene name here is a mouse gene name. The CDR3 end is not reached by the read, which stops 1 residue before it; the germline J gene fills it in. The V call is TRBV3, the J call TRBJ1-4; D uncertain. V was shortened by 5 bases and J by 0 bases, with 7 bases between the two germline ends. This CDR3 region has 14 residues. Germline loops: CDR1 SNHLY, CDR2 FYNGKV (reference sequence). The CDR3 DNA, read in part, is TGTGCCAGCAGCCTACTCGTTTCCAACGAAAGATTATTT. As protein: CASSLLVSNERLF. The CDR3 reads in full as CASSLLVSNERLFF.

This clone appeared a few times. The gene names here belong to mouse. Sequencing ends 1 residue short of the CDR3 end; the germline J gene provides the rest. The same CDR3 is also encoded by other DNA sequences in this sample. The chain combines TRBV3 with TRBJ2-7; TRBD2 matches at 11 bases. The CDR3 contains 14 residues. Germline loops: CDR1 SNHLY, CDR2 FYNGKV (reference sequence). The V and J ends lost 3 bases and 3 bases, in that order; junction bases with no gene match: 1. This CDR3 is CASSFGTGGYEQYF. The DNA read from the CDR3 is TGTGCCAGCAGCTTCGGGACTGGGGGCTATGAACAGTAC. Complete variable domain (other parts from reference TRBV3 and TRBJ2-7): GPKVLQIPSHQIIDMGQMVTLNCDPVSNHLYFYWYKQILGQQMEFLVNFYNGKVMEKSKLFKDQFSVERPDGSYFTLKIQPTALEDSAVYFCASSFGTGGYEQYFGPGTRLTVL.

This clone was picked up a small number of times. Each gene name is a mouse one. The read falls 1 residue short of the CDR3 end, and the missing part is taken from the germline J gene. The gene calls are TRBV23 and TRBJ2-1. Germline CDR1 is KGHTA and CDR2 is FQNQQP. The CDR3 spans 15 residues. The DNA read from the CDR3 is TGCTCCAGCAGTCAATCGATTGGAAACTATGCTGAGCAGTTC. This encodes CSSSQSIGNYAEQF. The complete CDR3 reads CSSSQSIGNYAEQFF.

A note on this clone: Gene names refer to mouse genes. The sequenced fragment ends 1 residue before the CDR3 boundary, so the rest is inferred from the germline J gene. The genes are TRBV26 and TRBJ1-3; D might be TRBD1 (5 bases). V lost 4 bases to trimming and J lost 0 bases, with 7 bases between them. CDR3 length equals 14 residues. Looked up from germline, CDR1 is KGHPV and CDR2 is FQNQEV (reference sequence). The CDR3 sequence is CASSRQNSGNTLYF. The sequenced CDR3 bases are TGTGCCAGCAGTCGACAGAATTCTGGAAATACGCTCTAT.

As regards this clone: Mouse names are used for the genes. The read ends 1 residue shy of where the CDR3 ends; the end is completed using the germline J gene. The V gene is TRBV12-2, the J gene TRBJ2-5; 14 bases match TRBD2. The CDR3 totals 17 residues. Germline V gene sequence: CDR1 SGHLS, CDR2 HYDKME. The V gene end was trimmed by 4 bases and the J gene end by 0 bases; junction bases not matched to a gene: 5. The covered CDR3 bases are TGTGCCAGCTCCACCGGGACTGGGGGGGCTAACCAAGACACCCAGTAC. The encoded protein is CASSTGTGGANQDTQY. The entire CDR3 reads CASSTGTGGANQDTQYF.

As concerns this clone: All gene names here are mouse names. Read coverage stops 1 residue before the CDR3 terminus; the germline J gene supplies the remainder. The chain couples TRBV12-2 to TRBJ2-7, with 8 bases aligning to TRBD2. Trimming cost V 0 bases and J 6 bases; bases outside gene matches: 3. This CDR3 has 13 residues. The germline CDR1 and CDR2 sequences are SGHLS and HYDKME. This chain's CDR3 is CASSLVGGVEQYF. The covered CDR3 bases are TGTGCCAGCTCTCTCGTTGGGGGGGTTGAACAGTAC.

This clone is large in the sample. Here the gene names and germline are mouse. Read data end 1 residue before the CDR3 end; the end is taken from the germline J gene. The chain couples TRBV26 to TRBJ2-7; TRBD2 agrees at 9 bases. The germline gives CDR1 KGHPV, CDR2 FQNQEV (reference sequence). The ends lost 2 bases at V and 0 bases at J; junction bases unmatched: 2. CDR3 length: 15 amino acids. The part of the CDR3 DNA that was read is TGTGCCAGCAGTCTGGGACTGGGGAGCTCCTATGAACAGTAC. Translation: CASSLGLGSSYEQY. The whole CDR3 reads CASSLGLGSSYEQYF.

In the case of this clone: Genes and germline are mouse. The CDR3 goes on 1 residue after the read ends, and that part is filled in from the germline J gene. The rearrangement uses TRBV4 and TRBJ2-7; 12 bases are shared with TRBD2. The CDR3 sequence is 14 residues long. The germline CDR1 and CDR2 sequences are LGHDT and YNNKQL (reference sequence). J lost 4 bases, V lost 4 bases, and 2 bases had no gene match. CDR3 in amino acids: CASSSGLGGYEQYF. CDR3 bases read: TGTGCCAGCAGCTCTGGACTGGGGGGGTATGAACAGTAC.

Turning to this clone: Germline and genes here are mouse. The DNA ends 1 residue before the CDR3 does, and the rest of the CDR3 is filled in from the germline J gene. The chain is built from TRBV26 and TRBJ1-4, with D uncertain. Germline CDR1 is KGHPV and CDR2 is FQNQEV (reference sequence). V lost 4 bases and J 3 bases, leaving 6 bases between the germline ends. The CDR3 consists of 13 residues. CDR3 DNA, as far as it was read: TGTGCCAGCAGTCCCCGACCCAACGAAAGATTATTT. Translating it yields CASSPRPNERLF. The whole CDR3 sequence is CASSPRPNERLFF.

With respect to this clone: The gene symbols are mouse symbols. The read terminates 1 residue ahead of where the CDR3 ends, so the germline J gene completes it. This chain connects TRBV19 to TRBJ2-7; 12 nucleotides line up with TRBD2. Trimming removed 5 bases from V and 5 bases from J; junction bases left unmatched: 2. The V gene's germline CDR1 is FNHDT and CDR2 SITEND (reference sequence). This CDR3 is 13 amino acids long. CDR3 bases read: TGTGCCAGCAGACGGGACTGGGGGGATGAACAGTAC. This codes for CASRRDWGDEQY. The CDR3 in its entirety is CASRRDWGDEQYF. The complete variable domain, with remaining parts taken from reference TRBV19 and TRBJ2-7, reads GGIITQTPKFLIGQEGQKLTLKCQQNFNHDTMYWYRQDSGKGLRLIYYSITENDLQKGDLSEGYDASREKKSSFSLTVTSAQKNEMAVFLCASRRDWGDEQYFGPGTRLTVL.

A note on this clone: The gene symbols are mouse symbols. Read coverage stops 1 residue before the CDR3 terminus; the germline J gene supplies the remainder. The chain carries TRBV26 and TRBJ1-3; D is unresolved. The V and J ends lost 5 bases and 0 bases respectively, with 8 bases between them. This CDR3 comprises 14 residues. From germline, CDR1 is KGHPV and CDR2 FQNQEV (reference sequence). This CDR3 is CASSSTNSGNTLYF. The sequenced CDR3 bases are TGTGCCAGCAGTTCCACGAATTCTGGAAATACGCTCTAT.

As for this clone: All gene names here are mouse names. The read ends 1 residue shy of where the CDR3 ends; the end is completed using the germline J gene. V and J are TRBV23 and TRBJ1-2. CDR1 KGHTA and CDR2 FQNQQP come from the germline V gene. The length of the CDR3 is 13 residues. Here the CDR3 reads CSSRPGANSDYTF. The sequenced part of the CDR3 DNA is TGCTCCAGCAGGCCGGGGGCGAACTCCGACTACACC.

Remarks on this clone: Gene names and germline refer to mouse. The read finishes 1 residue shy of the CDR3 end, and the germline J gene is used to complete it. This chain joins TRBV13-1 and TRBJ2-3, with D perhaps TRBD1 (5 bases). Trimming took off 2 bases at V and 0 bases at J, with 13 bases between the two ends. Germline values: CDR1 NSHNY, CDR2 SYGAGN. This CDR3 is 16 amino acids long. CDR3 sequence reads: CASSDVDRYSAETLYF. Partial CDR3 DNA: TGTGCCAGCAGTGACGTCGACAGATATAGTGCAGAAACGCTGTAT.

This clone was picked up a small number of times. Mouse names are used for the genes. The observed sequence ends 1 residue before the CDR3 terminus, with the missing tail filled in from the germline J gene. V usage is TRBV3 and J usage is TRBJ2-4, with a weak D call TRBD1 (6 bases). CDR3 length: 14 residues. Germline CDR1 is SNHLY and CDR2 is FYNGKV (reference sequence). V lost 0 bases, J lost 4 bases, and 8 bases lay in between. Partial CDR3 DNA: TGTGCCAGCAGCTTAGCGGGACAAAAAAACACCTTGTAC. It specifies CASSLAGQKNTLY. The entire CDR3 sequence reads CASSLAGQKNTLYF.

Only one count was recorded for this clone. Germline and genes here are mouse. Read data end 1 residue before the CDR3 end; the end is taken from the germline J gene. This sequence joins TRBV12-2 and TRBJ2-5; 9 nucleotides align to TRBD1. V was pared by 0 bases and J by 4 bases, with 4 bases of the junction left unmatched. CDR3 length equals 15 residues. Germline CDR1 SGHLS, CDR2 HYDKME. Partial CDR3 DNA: TGTGCCAGCTCTCTCGACCGGGACAGGGAAGACACCCAGTAC. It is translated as CASSLDRDREDTQY. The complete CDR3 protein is CASSLDRDREDTQYF.

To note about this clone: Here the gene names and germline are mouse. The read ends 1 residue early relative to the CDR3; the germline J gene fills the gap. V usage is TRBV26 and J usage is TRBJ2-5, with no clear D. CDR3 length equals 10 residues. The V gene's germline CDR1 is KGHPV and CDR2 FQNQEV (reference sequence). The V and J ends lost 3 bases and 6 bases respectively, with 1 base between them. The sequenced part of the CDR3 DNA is TGTGCCAGCAGTCTTGACACCCAGTAC. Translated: CASSLDTQY. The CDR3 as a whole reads CASSLDTQYF.

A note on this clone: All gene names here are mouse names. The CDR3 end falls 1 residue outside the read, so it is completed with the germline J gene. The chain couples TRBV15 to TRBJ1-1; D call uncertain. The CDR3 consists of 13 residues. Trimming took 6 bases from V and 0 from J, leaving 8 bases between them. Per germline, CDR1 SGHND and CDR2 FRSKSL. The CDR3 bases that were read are TGTGCCAGCAGCCGACACGCAAACACAGAAGTCTTC. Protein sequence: CASSRHANTEVF. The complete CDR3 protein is CASSRHANTEVFF.

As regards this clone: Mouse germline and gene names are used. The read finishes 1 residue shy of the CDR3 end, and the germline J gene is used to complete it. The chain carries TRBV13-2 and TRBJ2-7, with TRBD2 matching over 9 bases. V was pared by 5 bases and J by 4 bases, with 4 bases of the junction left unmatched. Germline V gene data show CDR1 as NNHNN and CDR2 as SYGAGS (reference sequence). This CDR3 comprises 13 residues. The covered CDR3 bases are TGTGCCAGCGGCTCGACTGGGGGATATGAACAGTAC. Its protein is CASGSTGGYEQY. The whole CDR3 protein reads CASGSTGGYEQYF.

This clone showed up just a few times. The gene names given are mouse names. The covered CDR3 bases are TGTGCCAGCAGTCTCCGGGGGGGAAATACGCTCTAT. This gives the protein CASSLRGGNTLY. The whole CDR3 is CASSLRGGNTLYF. The rearrangement uses TRBV26 and TRBJ1-3; a possible D gene is TRBD1 (5 bases). The read halts 1 residue ahead of the CDR3 end, with the missing end drawn from the germline J gene. The CDR3 is 13 amino acids. Germline lookup yields CDR1 KGHPV and CDR2 FQNQEV (reference sequence). With 3 bases removed from V and 4 bases from J, the gap between germline ends came to 7 bases.

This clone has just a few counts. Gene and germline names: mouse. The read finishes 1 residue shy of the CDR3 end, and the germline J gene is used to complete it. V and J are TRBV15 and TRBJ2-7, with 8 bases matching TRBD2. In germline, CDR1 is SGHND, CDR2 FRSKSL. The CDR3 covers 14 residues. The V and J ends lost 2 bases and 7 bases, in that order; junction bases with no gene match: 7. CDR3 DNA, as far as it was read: TGTGCCAGCAGTTTAATCCTGGGGGGCAGAGAACAGTAC. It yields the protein CASSLILGGREQY. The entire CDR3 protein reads CASSLILGGREQYF.

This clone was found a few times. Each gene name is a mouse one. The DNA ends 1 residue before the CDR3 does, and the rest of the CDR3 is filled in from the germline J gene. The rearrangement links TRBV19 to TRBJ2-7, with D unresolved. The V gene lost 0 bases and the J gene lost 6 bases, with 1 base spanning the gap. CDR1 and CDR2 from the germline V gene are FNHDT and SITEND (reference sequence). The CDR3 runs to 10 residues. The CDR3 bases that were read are TGTGCCAGCAGTATAGTTGAACAGTAC. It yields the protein CASSIVEQY. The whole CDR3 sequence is CASSIVEQYF.

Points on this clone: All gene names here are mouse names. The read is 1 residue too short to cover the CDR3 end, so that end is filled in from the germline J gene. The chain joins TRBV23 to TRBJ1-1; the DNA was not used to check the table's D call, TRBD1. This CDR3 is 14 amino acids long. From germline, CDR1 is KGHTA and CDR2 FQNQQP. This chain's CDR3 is CSSSRTSANTEVFF. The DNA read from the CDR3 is TGCTCCAGCAGTCGGACATCTGCAAACACAGAAGTCTTC.